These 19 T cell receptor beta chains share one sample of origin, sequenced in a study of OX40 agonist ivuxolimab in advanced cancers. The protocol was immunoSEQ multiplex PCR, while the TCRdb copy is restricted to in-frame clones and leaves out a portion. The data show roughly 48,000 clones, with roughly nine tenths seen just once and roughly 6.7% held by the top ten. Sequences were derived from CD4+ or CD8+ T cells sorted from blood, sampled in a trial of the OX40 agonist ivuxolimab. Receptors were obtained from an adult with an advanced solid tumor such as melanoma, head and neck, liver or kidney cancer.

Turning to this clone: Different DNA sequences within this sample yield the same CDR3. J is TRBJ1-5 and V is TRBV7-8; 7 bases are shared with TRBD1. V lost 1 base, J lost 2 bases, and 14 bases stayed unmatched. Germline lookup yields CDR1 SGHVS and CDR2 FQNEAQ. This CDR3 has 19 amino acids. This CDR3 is CASSLVVTGAKGGNQPQHF. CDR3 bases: TGTGCCAGCAGCTTAGTTGTCACAGGGGCAAAGGGTGGCAATCAGCCCCAGCATTTT. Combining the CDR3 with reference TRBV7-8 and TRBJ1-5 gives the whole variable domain GAGVSQSPRYKVAKRGQDVALRCDPISGHVSLFWYQQALGQGPEFLTYFQNEAQLDKSGLPSDRFFAERPEGSVSTLKIQRTQQEDSAVYLCASSLVVTGAKGGNQPQHFGDGTRLSIL.

In nucleotides, the CDR3 is TGTGCCAGCTCACCCCCTTCGGGGGCCGCAGAGACCCAGTACTTC. This encodes CASSPPSGAAETQYF. The V call is TRBV18, the J call TRBJ2-5; D may be TRBD1 or TRBD2 (6 bases each). V lost 3 bases and J 4 bases, leaving 15 bases between the germline ends. This CDR3 contains 15 residues. Germline CDR1 KGHSH, CDR2 LQKENI.

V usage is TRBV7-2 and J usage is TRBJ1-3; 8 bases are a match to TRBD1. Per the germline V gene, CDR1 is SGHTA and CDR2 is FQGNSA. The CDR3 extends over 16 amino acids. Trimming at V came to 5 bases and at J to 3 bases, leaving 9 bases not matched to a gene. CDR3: CASSTYGDRFGNTIYF. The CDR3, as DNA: TGTGCCAGCAGCACCTACGGGGACAGGTTTGGAAACACCATATATTTT.

DNA for the CDR3: TGTGCCAGCAGGGGAGGGCGAACTTTT. Encoded protein: CASRGGRTF. The rearrangement joins TRBV21-1 to TRBJ1-1. TRBV21-1 is classified as a pseudogene. CDR3 length: 9 amino acids.

The CDR3 is CASSPSGLVRETQYF. Here the CDR3 DNA reads TGCGCCAGCAGCCCGTCGGGACTAGTACGCGAGACCCAGTACTTC. The rearrangement uses TRBV4-1 and TRBJ2-5; 8 nucleotides align to TRBD2. CDR3 length equals 15 residues. The germline CDR1 and CDR2 sequences are MGHRA and YSYEKL. The V and J ends lost 4 bases and 5 bases, in that order; junction bases with no gene match: 9.

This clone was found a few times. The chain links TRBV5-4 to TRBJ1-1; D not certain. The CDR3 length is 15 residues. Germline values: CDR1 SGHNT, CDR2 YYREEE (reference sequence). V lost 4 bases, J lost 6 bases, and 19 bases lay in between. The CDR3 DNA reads TGTGCCAGCAGCAGTAAGGAGACCTTTTGGGCTGAAGCTTTCTTT. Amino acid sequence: CASSSKETFWAEAFF.

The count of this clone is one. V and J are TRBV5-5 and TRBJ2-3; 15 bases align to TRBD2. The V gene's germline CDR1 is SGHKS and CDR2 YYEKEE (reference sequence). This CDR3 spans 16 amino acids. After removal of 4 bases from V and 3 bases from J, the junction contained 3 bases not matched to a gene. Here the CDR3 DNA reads TGTGCCAGCAGCCCCGGACTAGCGGGGGGGACAGATACGCAGTATTTT. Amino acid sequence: CASSPGLAGGTDTQYF.

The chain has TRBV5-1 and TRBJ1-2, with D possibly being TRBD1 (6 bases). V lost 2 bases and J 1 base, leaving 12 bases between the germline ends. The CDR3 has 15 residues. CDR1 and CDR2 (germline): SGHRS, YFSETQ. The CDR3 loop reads CASSLGGPDNYGYTF. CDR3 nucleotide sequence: TGCGCCAGCAGCTTAGGGGGGCCCGATAACTATGGCTACACCTTC.

This CDR3 is CASSLGSHTQYF. The CDR3 bases are TGTGCCAGCAGCTTAGGCTCACATACGCAGTATTTT. This chain links TRBV7-9 with TRBJ2-3; D is unresolved. The CDR3 loop spans 12 amino acids. Germline V gives CDR1 SEHNR, CDR2 FQNEAQ (reference sequence). V gave up 1 base and J gave up 7 bases, with 6 bases separating them.

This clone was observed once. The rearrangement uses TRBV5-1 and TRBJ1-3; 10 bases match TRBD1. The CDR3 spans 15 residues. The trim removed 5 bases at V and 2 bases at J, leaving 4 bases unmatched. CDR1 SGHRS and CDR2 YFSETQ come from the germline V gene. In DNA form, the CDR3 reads TGCGCCAGCAGTTATGGACAGGGGGCTGGAAACACCATATATTTT. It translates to CASSYGQGAGNTIYF.

The CDR3 spells CASSPSPGGGYTF. As DNA, the CDR3 is TGTGCCAGCAGCCCGTCCCCCGGAGGGGGCTACACCTTC. The chain uses TRBV5-4 and TRBJ1-2, with D unresolved. The CDR3 extends over 13 amino acids. The V gene lost 4 bases and the J gene lost 8 bases, with 15 bases spanning the gap. The germline gives CDR1 SGHNT, CDR2 YYREEE (reference sequence).

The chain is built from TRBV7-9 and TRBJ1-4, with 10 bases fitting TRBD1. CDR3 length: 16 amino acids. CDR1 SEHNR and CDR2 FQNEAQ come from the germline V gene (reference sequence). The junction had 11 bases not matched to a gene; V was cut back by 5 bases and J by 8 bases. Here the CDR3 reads CASSPFRGTGDEKLFF. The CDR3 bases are TGTGCCAGCAGCCCCTTCCGTGGGACAGGGGACGAAAAACTGTTTTTT.

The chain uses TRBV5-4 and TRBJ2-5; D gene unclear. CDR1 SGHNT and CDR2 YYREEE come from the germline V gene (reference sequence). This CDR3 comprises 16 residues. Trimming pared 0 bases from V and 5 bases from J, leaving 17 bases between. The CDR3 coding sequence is TGTGCCAGCAGCTTGGGGATCTTGGGTGCAGAGGAGACCCAGTACTTC. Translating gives CASSLGILGAEETQYF.

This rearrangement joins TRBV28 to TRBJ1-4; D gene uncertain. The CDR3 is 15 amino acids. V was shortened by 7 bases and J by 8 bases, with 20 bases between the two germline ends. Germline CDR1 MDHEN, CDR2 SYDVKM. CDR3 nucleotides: TGTGCCAGCACTATGGGAGGAACCTCCGGGGAAAAACTGTTTTTT. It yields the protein CASTMGGTSGEKLFF.

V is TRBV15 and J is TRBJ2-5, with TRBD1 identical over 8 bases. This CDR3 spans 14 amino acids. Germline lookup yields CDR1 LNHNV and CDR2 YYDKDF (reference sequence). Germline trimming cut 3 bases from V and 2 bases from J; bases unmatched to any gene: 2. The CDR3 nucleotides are TGTGCCACCAGCAGCGGACAGGGACAAGAGACCCAGTACTTC. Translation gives CATSSGQGQETQYF.

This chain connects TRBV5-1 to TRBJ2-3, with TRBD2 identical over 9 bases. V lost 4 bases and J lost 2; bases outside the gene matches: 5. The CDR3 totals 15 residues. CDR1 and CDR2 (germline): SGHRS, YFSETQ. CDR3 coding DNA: TGCGCCAGCAGCCCGGGACTAGCAGTCACAGATACGCAGTATTTT. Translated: CASSPGLAVTDTQYF. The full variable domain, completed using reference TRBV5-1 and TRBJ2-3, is KAGVTQTPRYLIKTRGQQVTLSCSPISGHRSVSWYQQTPGQGLQFLFEYFSETQRNKGNFPGRFSGRQFSNSRSEMNVSTLELGDSALYLCASSPGLAVTDTQYFGPGTRLTVL.

The CDR3 coding sequence is TGTGCCAGCAGCTTAGCGCGGGGGGGGGACCCGCAGTTCTTC. Translating it yields CASSLARGGDPQFF. The J gene is TRBJ2-1, the V gene TRBV7-9, with 9 bases that match TRBD2. Germline V gene sequence: CDR1 SEHNR, CDR2 FQNEAQ (reference sequence). Germline trimming cut 0 bases from V and 12 bases from J; bases unmatched to any gene: 6. The CDR3 sequence is 14 residues long.

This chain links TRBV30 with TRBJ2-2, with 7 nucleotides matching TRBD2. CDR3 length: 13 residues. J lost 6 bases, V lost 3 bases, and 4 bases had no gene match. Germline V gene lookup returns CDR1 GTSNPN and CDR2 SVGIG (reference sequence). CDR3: CAWSETSAGELFF. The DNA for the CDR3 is TGTGCCTGGAGCGAAACTAGCGCCGGGGAGCTGTTTTTT.

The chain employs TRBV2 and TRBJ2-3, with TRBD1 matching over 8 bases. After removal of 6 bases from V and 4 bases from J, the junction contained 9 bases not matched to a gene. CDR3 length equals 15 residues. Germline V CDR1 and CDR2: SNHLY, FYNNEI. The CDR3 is CASSSQETGADTQYF. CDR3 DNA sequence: TGTGCCAGCAGCTCCCAAGAGACAGGGGCAGATACGCAGTATTTT.